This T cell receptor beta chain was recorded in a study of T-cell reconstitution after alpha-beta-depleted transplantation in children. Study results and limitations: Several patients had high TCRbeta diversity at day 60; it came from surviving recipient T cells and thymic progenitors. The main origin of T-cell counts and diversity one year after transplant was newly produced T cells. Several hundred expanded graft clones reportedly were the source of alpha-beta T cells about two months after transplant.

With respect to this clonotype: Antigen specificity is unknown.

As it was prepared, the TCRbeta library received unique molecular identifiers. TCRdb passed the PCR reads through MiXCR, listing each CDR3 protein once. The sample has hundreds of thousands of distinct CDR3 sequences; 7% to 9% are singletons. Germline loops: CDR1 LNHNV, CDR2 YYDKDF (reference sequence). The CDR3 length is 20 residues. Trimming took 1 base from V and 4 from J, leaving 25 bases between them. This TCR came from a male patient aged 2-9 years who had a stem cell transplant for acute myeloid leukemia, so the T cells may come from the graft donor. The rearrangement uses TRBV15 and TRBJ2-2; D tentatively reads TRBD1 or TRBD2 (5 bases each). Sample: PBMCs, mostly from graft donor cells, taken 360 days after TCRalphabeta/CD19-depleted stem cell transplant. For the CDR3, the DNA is TGTGCCACCAGCAGAGTGAGGGTGGATCTGGGGACGGTGATCACCGGGGAGCTGTTTTTT. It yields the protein CATSRVRVDLGTVITGELFF.